The entry that follows covers one TCR beta chain sequence. This entry is derived from a study of blood T cell repertoires in COVID-19. For the study at large: Both acute and convalescent COVID-19 samples were obtained from the United States, Italy and Spain.

Methods used by the authors: Reference gene primer amplification in the assay estimated nucleated cell counts. Produced via immunoSEQ multiplex PCR; TCRdb's table is partial and in-frame only. For V, J and clone size, that table is used; D and trimming come from the DNA. The repertoire holds under 150,000 clones, with around 84% as singletons. CDR3 size: 13 residues. The ends were cut back, 10 bases at V and 5 bases at J, with 17 bases in the middle. CDR1 and CDR2 from the germline V gene are ENHRY and SYGVKD. This receptor was taken from a human donor in a cohort sampled during active COVID-19. The chain carries TRBV10-3 and TRBJ2-5; a possible D gene is TRBD1 (7 bases). The sample comprised peripheral blood. CDR3 nucleotides: TGTGCCACCCGGACAGGAGGAGGGGAGACCCAGTACTTC. This translates into CATRTGGGETQYF.